The rows below give T cell receptor beta chains drawn from one sample of a study of blood T cell repertoires in COVID-19. Profiled with immunoSEQ multiplex PCR; TCRdb holds only in-frame clones, not every one. The data hold 170,000 or so clones, with around 84% observed a single time. Sequenced sample: peripheral blood. Receptors originate from a man aged 60 to 69 with COVID-19, enrolled during active disease. Both conserved end residues are part of each CDR3. D genes are given only for firm matches. A clone size is listed for some rows: how often the clone was seen (once, few, many), or a class if it is expanded.

CDR3 protein: CASSIGADNTEAFF; CDR3 DNA: TGTGCCAGTAGTATTGGGGCAGACAACACTGAAGCTTTCTTT; clone size: few; D gene: -; CDR3 length: 14; V gene: TRBV19; J gene: TRBJ1-1
CDR3 protein: CATSRAPGGRTDTQYF; CDR3 DNA: TGTGCCACCAGTCGGGCCCCAGGGGGCAGAACAGATACGCAGTATTTT; clone size: -; D gene: TRBD1; CDR3 length: 16; V gene: TRBV24-1; J gene: TRBJ2-3
CDR3 protein: CASSERQGAGELFF; CDR3 DNA: TGTGCCAGCAGCGAAAGACAGGGGGCTGGGGAGCTGTTTTTT; clone size: -; D gene: TRBD1; CDR3 length: 14; V gene: TRBV11-2; J gene: TRBJ2-2
CDR3 protein: CASSYSAGRQTYEQYF; CDR3 DNA: TGTGCCAGCAGTTACTCCGCGGGACGACAAACCTACGAGCAGTACTTC; clone size: -; D gene: -; CDR3 length: 16; V gene: TRBV6-5; J gene: TRBJ2-7
CDR3 protein: CASSYSSYRTNTEAFF; CDR3 DNA: TGTGCCAGCAGTTACTCGAGCTACAGAACGAACACTGAAGCTTTCTTT; clone size: -; D gene: -; CDR3 length: 16; V gene: TRBV6-2/TRBV6-3; J gene: TRBJ1-1
CDR3 protein: CASSSHLGGGFSTDTQYF; CDR3 DNA: TGTGCCAGCAGCTCCCACCTAGGGGGGGGGTTTAGCACAGATACGCAGTATTTT; clone size: -; D gene: -; CDR3 length: 18; V gene: TRBV9; J gene: TRBJ2-3
CDR3 protein: CASSLASGGSSYNSPLHF; CDR3 DNA: TGTGCCAGCAGCTTAGCCTCAGGGGGCAGCTCCTATAATTCACCCCTCCACTTT; clone size: once; D gene: TRBD1; CDR3 length: 18; V gene: TRBV7-9; J gene: TRBJ1-6
CDR3 protein: CASSPLEGLASTDTQYF; CDR3 DNA: TGTGCCAGCAGCCCACTGGAGGGACTAGCGTCCACAGATACGCAGTATTTT; clone size: few; D gene: TRBD2; CDR3 length: 17; V gene: TRBV7-9; J gene: TRBJ2-3
CDR3 protein: CASRTTGLMNTEAFF; CDR3 DNA: TGTGCCAGCAGAACTACAGGGCTCATGAACACTGAAGCTTTCTTT; clone size: -; D gene: -; CDR3 length: 15; V gene: TRBV28; J gene: TRBJ1-1
CDR3 protein: CASGTPQGVTYEQYF; CDR3 DNA: TGTGCTAGTGGTACACCACAGGGGGTAACCTACGAGCAGTACTTC; clone size: -; D gene: TRBD1; CDR3 length: 15; V gene: TRBV12-5; J gene: TRBJ2-7
CDR3 protein: CASRLPGGTGSPLHF; CDR3 DNA: TGTGCCAGCAGACTACCAGGGGGGACGGGGTCACCCCTCCACTTT; clone size: -; D gene: TRBD1; CDR3 length: 15; V gene: TRBV28; J gene: TRBJ1-6
CDR3 protein: CASSSAGDFYGYTF; CDR3 DNA: TGTGCCAGCAGTTCGGCCGGGGACTTCTATGGCTACACCTTC; clone size: once; D gene: -; CDR3 length: 14; V gene: TRBV7-9; J gene: TRBJ1-2
CDR3 protein: CASSGHFGQGVETQYF; CDR3 DNA: TGTGCCAGTAGTGGCCATTTCGGACAGGGGGTTGAGACCCAGTACTTC; clone size: -; D gene: TRBD1; CDR3 length: 16; V gene: TRBV19; J gene: TRBJ2-5
CDR3 protein: CASSTRQEPYTGELFF; CDR3 DNA: TGTGCCAGCAGCACCCGACAGGAGCCTTACACCGGGGAGCTGTTTTTT; clone size: -; D gene: -; CDR3 length: 16; V gene: TRBV7-8; J gene: TRBJ2-2
CDR3 protein: CASSLIRAGYTF; CDR3 DNA: TGTGCCAGCAGTTTAATCAGGGCTGGCTACACCTTC; clone size: -; D gene: -; CDR3 length: 12; V gene: TRBV12-3/TRBV12-4; J gene: TRBJ1-2
CDR3 protein: CASSSGLAGPTNTGELFF; CDR3 DNA: TGCGCCAGCAGCTCGGGACTAGCGGGGCCCACGAACACCGGGGAGCTGTTTTTT; clone size: -; D gene: TRBD2; CDR3 length: 18; V gene: TRBV5-1; J gene: TRBJ2-2
CDR3 protein: CASSSDRGHEQYF; CDR3 DNA: TGTGCCAGCAGTTCGGACAGGGGCCACGAGCAGTACTTC; clone size: -; D gene: TRBD1; CDR3 length: 13; V gene: TRBV6-5; J gene: TRBJ2-7
CDR3 protein: CASSSGHPSSYNSPLHF; CDR3 DNA: TGTGCCAGCAGCTCGGGACACCCGAGCTCCTATAATTCACCCCTCCACTTT; clone size: -; D gene: -; CDR3 length: 17; V gene: TRBV7-8; J gene: TRBJ1-6
CDR3 protein: CATSDAYPRPGGANVLTF; CDR3 DNA: TGTGCCACCAGTGATGCCTACCCCCGCCCTGGTGGGGCCAACGTCCTGACTTTC; clone size: -; D gene: -; CDR3 length: 18; V gene: TRBV24-1; J gene: TRBJ2-6
CDR3 protein: CASTRGNTEAFF; CDR3 DNA: TGTGCCAGCACACGGGGGAACACTGAAGCTTTCTTT; clone size: -; D gene: -; CDR3 length: 12; V gene: TRBV3-1/TRBV3-2; J gene: TRBJ1-1
CDR3 protein: CASSQDTTNTEAFF; CDR3 DNA: TGTGCCAGCAGTCAGGACACGACTAACACTGAAGCTTTCTTT; clone size: -; D gene: -; CDR3 length: 14; V gene: TRBV6-2/TRBV6-3; J gene: TRBJ1-1
CDR3 protein: CASSTVGGAFF; CDR3 DNA: TGTGCCAGTAGTACGGTGGGGGGAGCTTTCTTT; clone size: -; D gene: -; CDR3 length: 11; V gene: TRBV19; J gene: TRBJ1-1
CDR3 protein: CATDRRVGGYTF; CDR3 DNA: TGTGCCACGGACCGGCGGGTTGGGGGCTACACCTTC; clone size: -; D gene: -; CDR3 length: 12; V gene: TRBV12-3/TRBV12-4; J gene: TRBJ1-2
CDR3 protein: CASSFTDGWETQYF; CDR3 DNA: TGCGCCAGCAGCTTCACCGACGGGTGGGAGACCCAGTACTTC; clone size: -; D gene: -; CDR3 length: 14; V gene: TRBV5-1; J gene: TRBJ2-5
CDR3 protein: CASSRQTGSNQPQHF; CDR3 DNA: TGTGCCAGCAGTAGACAGACCGGGAGCAATCAGCCCCAGCATTTT; clone size: -; D gene: -; CDR3 length: 15; V gene: TRBV2; J gene: TRBJ1-5
CDR3 protein: CASSPPPQGLKSGNTIYF; CDR3 DNA: TGTGCCAGCAGCCCACCGCCTCAGGGGTTGAAGTCTGGAAACACCATATATTTT; clone size: -; D gene: -; CDR3 length: 18; V gene: TRBV11-3; J gene: TRBJ1-3
CDR3 protein: CASSWDRGGNSPLHF; CDR3 DNA: TGTGCCAGCAGCTGGGACAGGGGTGGGAATTCACCCCTCCACTTT; clone size: few; D gene: TRBD1; CDR3 length: 15; V gene: TRBV5-4; J gene: TRBJ1-6
CDR3 protein: CASSPTALRGYGYTF; CDR3 DNA: TGTGCCAGCTCACCTACGGCCCTGCGGGGATATGGCTACACCTTC; clone size: -; D gene: -; CDR3 length: 15; V gene: TRBV18; J gene: TRBJ1-2
CDR3 protein: CASSPPTGGVFF; CDR3 DNA: TGTGCCAGCAGTCCACCCACAGGTGGCGTATTCTTT; clone size: once; D gene: -; CDR3 length: 12; V gene: TRBV6-5; J gene: TRBJ1-1
CDR3 protein: CAWSGTGTRSPLHF; CDR3 DNA: TGTGCCTGGAGTGGGACAGGGACTCGTTCACCCCTCCACTTT; clone size: -; D gene: TRBD1; CDR3 length: 14; V gene: TRBV30; J gene: TRBJ1-6
CDR3 protein: CAISESFSGTGRNEKLFF; CDR3 DNA: TGTGCCATCAGTGAGTCTTTCAGTGGTACAGGGCGTAATGAAAAACTGTTTTTT; clone size: -; D gene: -; CDR3 length: 18; V gene: TRBV10-3; J gene: TRBJ1-4
CDR3 protein: CASSPDYFSYNSPLHF; CDR3 DNA: TGTGCCAGCAGTCCGGACTACTTCTCCTATAATTCACCCCTCCACTTT; clone size: -; D gene: -; CDR3 length: 16; V gene: TRBV6-2/TRBV6-3; J gene: TRBJ1-6
CDR3 protein: CASSSQPPPPSSGNTIYF; CDR3 DNA: TGTGCCAGCAGCTCCCAACCCCCGCCGCCGAGCTCTGGAAACACCATATATTTT; clone size: once; D gene: -; CDR3 length: 18; V gene: TRBV7-8; J gene: TRBJ1-3
CDR3 protein: CASSQDSDYGYTF; CDR3 DNA: TGCGCCAGCAGCCAAGATTCGGACTATGGCTACACCTTC; clone size: -; D gene: -; CDR3 length: 13; V gene: TRBV4-3; J gene: TRBJ1-2
CDR3 protein: CASSLGDRDNSPLHF; CDR3 DNA: TGTGCCAGCAGCTTAGGGGACAGAGATAATTCACCCCTCCACTTT; clone size: -; D gene: TRBD1; CDR3 length: 15; V gene: TRBV7-9; J gene: TRBJ1-6
CDR3 protein: CASSMGLVTVYGYTF; CDR3 DNA: TGTGCCAGTAGTATGGGACTAGTAACAGTCTATGGCTACACCTTC; clone size: -; D gene: -; CDR3 length: 15; V gene: TRBV19; J gene: TRBJ1-2
CDR3 protein: CSVTGNYGYTF; CDR3 DNA: TGCAGTGTCACAGGGAACTATGGCTACACCTTC; clone size: -; D gene: -; CDR3 length: 11; V gene: TRBV20-1; J gene: TRBJ1-2
CDR3 protein: CASSYWDRVHEQFF; CDR3 DNA: TGTGCCAGCAGTTACTGGGACAGGGTCCATGAGCAGTTCTTC; clone size: -; D gene: TRBD1; CDR3 length: 14; V gene: TRBV6-5; J gene: TRBJ2-1
CDR3 protein: CASSLMTGAAGTEAFF; CDR3 DNA: TGCGCCAGCAGCCTCATGACAGGGGCAGCCGGCACTGAAGCTTTCTTT; clone size: -; D gene: TRBD1; CDR3 length: 16; V gene: TRBV5-1; J gene: TRBJ1-1
CDR3 protein: CASSQVAGAGRTQYF; CDR3 DNA: TGCGCCAGCAGCCAAGTGGCGGGGGCTGGGAGGACCCAGTACTTC; clone size: -; D gene: -; CDR3 length: 15; V gene: TRBV4-3; J gene: TRBJ2-5
CDR3 protein: CASIMGPNQPQHF; CDR3 DNA: TGTGCCAGCATCATGGGGCCTAATCAGCCCCAGCATTTT; clone size: -; D gene: -; CDR3 length: 13; V gene: TRBV6-6; J gene: TRBJ1-5
CDR3 protein: CASSYHQTGENEQFF; CDR3 DNA: TGTGCCAGCAGTTACCATCAGACAGGGGAAAATGAGCAGTTCTTC; clone size: -; D gene: TRBD1; CDR3 length: 15; V gene: TRBV6-5; J gene: TRBJ2-1
CDR3 protein: CASSLSPHVTGYTF; CDR3 DNA: TGTGCCAGCAGTTTATCGCCCCATGTCACAGGCTACACCTTC; clone size: -; D gene: -; CDR3 length: 14; V gene: TRBV28; J gene: TRBJ1-2